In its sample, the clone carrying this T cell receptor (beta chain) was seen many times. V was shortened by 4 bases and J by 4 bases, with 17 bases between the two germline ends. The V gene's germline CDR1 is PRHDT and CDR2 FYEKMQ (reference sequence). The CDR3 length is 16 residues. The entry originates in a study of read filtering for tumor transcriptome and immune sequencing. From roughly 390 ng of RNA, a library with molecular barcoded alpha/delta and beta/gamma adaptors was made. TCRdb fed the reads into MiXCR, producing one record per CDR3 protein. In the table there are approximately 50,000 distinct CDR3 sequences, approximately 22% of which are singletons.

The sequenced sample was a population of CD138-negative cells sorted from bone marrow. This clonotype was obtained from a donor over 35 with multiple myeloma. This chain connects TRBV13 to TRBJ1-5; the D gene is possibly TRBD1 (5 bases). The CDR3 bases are TGTGCCAGCAGCTACCGGGACGGAGGGGTGAATCAGCCCCAGCATTTT. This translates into CASSYRDGGVNQPQHF.